Listed here are 19 T cell receptor beta chains from one sample, sequenced in a study of T cell clonality in common variable immunodeficiency. TCRdb's copy holds only in-frame clones and misses some; the assay was immunoSEQ multiplex PCR. The sample is made up of some 39,000 clones, none counted only once. Sequenced input: peripheral blood mononuclear cells. Receptors were obtained from a person aged 18-69 years in good health.

This clone was seen ten or more times. The read comes to an end 3 residues before the CDR3 does, leaving the germline J gene to fill in the end. V is TRBV5-1 and J is TRBJ2-7, with 15 positions matching TRBD2. V was clipped by 4 bases and J by 1 base; unmatched bases: 9. The CDR3 spans 18 residues. Germline CDR1 reads SGHRS; CDR2 reads YFSETQ. Partial CDR3 DNA: TGCGCCAGCAGCCAACCGGGACTAGCGGGAGGTTGGTCCTACGAG. Protein product: CASSQPGLAGGWSYE. The full CDR3 protein is CASSQPGLAGGWSYEQYF.

This clone came up many times. Incomplete CDR3 DNA: TGTGCCATCAGTGACATGACCGGGGAG. Translated: CAISDMTGE. Given in full, the CDR3 is CAISDMTGELFF. The V call is TRBV10-3, the J call TRBJ2-2; D is ambiguous. The CDR3 end is not reached by the read, which stops 3 residues before it; the germline J gene fills it in. Germline CDR1 and CDR2: ENHRY and SYGVKD. V lost 3 bases to trimming and J lost 5 bases, with 4 bases between them. The CDR3 consists of 12 residues.

This clone was detected ten times or more. From the germline J gene comes the end of the CDR3, since the read stops 3 residues before it. The V gene is TRBV7-3, the J gene TRBJ2-2; 8 bases match TRBD1. This CDR3 region has 15 residues. V lost 5 bases to trimming and J lost 4 bases; unmatched junction nucleotides: 6. Per germline, CDR1 SGHTA and CDR2 FQGTGA. Partial CDR3 DNA: TGTGCCAGCAGCCTACACAGGGGGATCACCGGGGAG. This codes for CASSLHRGITGE. The entire CDR3 protein reads CASSLHRGITGELFF.

This clone has at least ten counts. The sequenced CDR3 bases are TGTGCCGTCACCTGGGCCAACGTC. This codes for CAVTWANV. The entire CDR3 sequence reads CAVTWANVLTF. The gene calls are TRBV10-3 and TRBJ2-6; D gene unclear. The sequence runs out 3 residues before the end of the CDR3; the remainder is reconstructed from the germline J gene. Trimming stripped 11 bases from V and 5 bases from J, with 7 bases between. This CDR3 spans 11 amino acids. CDR1 is ENHRY, CDR2 SYGVKD, per germline.

This clone was seen at least ten times. The CDR3 end lies 3 residues beyond the end of the read and is filled in from the germline J gene. The chain is built from TRBV20-1 and TRBJ2-7; tentative D call: TRBD1 (5 bases). Trimming removed 2 bases at V and 1 base at J, with 9 bases between. The germline V gene has CDR1 DFQATT and CDR2 SNEGSKA (reference sequence). This CDR3 has 13 residues. The CDR3 reads CSARRGGSYEQYF. The CDR3 bases that were read are TGCAGTGCTAGAAGGGGTGGTTCCTACGAG.

This clone showed up many times. Read coverage stops 3 residues before the CDR3 terminus; the germline J gene supplies the remainder. The J gene is TRBJ1-1, the V gene TRBV29-1; D possibly corresponds to TRBD1 (5 bases). Germline-derived CDR1 and CDR2 are SQVTM and ANQGSEA. This CDR3 comprises 11 residues. The CDR3 reads CSVWGGTEAFF. The DNA read from the CDR3 is TGCAGTGTGTGGGGGGGGACTGAA.

This clone has ten or more counts. The DNA ends 3 residues before the CDR3 does, and the rest of the CDR3 is filled in from the germline J gene. The chain uses TRBV12-3 or TRBV12-4 and TRBJ2-1, with D unresolved. The CDR3 consists of 13 residues. Trimming shortened V by 1 base and J by 5 bases, and 6 bases separated the two germline ends. Incomplete CDR3 DNA: TGTGCCAGCAGTTTAGAGGCTGACAATGAG. Amino acid sequence: CASSLEADNE. The whole CDR3 is CASSLEADNEQFF.

This clone was recorded many times. Read coverage stops 3 residues before the CDR3 terminus; the germline J gene supplies the remainder. The genes are TRBV5-1 and TRBJ2-5; 9 bases agree with TRBD1. Trimming cost V 4 bases and J 5 bases; bases outside gene matches: 6. Germline V gene data show CDR1 as SGHRS and CDR2 as YFSETQ. The CDR3 has 14 residues. Partial CDR3 DNA: TGCGCCAGCAGCCAGGGACAGGGACGGGAGACC. As protein: CASSQGQGRET. The full CDR3 reads CASSQGQGRETQYF.

This clone was recorded many times. The read ends 3 residues shy of where the CDR3 ends; the end is completed using the germline J gene. The genes are TRBV12-3 or TRBV12-4 and TRBJ2-7, with D tentatively TRBD2 (5 bases). The CDR3 has 17 amino acids. V was clipped by 7 bases and J by 2 bases, with 24 bases between them. CDR3 bases read: TGTGCCAGCACCCTCGGGCGACCGGGGTCAGTTACCTACGAG. Translating gives CASTLGRPGSVTYE. In full, the CDR3 is CASTLGRPGSVTYEQYF.

This clone was seen ten or more times. The part of the CDR3 DNA that was read is TGTGCCAGCAGGCACGGGACTAGCGGGAGCATGCACGAG. The encoded protein is CASRHGTSGSMHE. Given in full, the CDR3 is CASRHGTSGSMHEQYF. The chain has TRBV6-2 or TRBV6-3 and TRBJ2-7; TRBD2 agrees at 14 bases. The sequenced fragment ends 3 residues before the CDR3 boundary, so the rest is inferred from the germline J gene. The CDR3 spans 16 residues. With 6 bases clipped from V and 5 bases from J, the junction kept 9 bases outside the gene matches. From germline, CDR1 is MNHEY and CDR2 SVGEGT.

The sample holds many counts of this clone. The read terminates 3 residues before the CDR3 end, so the remaining end is supplied by the germline J gene. The chain uses TRBV20-1 and TRBJ2-1, with a weak D call TRBD2 (6 bases). The V end was cut by 6 bases, the J end by 9 bases, with 12 bases between. The CDR3 covers 11 residues. Per the germline V gene, CDR1 is DFQATT and CDR2 is SNEGSKA (reference sequence). The sequenced CDR3 bases are TGCAGTGCCGGCGGAGGGGCTGAG. Protein: CSAGGGAE. The CDR3 in its entirety is CSAGGGAEQFF.

This clone was recorded many times. The sequenced fragment ends 3 residues before the CDR3 boundary, so the rest is inferred from the germline J gene. The V call is TRBV2, the J call TRBJ2-5; 7 positions agree with TRBD2. This CDR3 contains 15 residues. Trimming cost V 3 bases and J 5 bases; bases outside gene matches: 9. Germline CDR1 SNHLY, CDR2 FYNNEI. CDR3 DNA, as far as it was read: TGTGCCAGCAGTGAGGGCCCTGGGGAGGGGGAGACC. Protein: CASSEGPGEGET. The full-length CDR3 reads as CASSEGPGEGETQYF. The whole variable domain, filled in from reference TRBV2 and TRBJ2-5, reads EPEVTQTPSHQVTQMGQEVILRCVPISNHLYFYWYRQILGQKVEFLVSFYNNEISEKSEIFDDQFSVERPDGSNFTLKIRSTKLEDSAMYFCASSEGPGEGETQYFGPGTRLLVL.

At least ten counts were recorded for this clone. With the read ending 3 residues before the CDR3 end, the germline J gene is used to fill in that end. The chain combines TRBV2 with TRBJ2-1; TRBD1 is a possible D gene (5 bases). This CDR3 comprises 13 residues. V was clipped by 7 bases and J by 7 bases, with 14 bases between them. The germline V gene has CDR1 SNHLY and CDR2 FYNNEI. Incomplete CDR3 DNA: TGTGCCAGCAAAAGGGGTTCGAATAATGAG. It codes for CASKRGSNNE. The CDR3 in its entirety is CASKRGSNNEQFF.

This clone showed up many times. The CDR3 goes on 3 residues after the read ends, and that part is filled in from the germline J gene. This chain connects TRBV5-1 to TRBJ2-3; no clear D. With 4 bases removed from V and 5 bases from J, the gap between germline ends came to 8 bases. The CDR3 runs to 12 residues. Germline values: CDR1 SGHRS, CDR2 YFSETQ. The part of the CDR3 DNA that was read is TGCGCCAGCAGCCTGGCCGGAGATACG. It specifies CASSLAGDT. The CDR3 in its entirety is CASSLAGDTQYF.

This clone was found many times. Read data end 3 residues before the CDR3 end; the end is taken from the germline J gene. The chain uses TRBV5-1 and TRBJ2-5, with 13 bases lining up with TRBD2. Trimming removed 3 bases from V and 4 bases from J; junction bases left unmatched: 12. This CDR3 is 18 amino acids long. Germline-derived CDR1 and CDR2 are SGHRS and YFSETQ. The part of the CDR3 DNA that was read is TGCGCCAGCAGCTCTGGACTAGCGGGAGTAATTTTAGGAGAGACC. Protein product: CASSSGLAGVILGET. The entire CDR3 protein reads CASSSGLAGVILGETQYF.

This clone showed up many times. The sequence runs out 3 residues before the end of the CDR3; the remainder is reconstructed from the germline J gene. This sequence joins TRBV5-1 and TRBJ2-1; a possible D gene is TRBD2 (6 bases). Germline V CDR1 and CDR2: SGHRS, YFSETQ. V lost 1 base, J lost 5 bases, and 16 bases lay in between. This CDR3 comprises 16 residues. CDR3 DNA (partial): TGCGCCAGCAGCTTGATCGCGGGGCGGGCTAACAATGAG. This codes for CASSLIAGRANNE. The CDR3 in its entirety is CASSLIAGRANNEQFF.

In this sample, this clone turned up many times. The missing CDR3 end, 3 residues past where the read stops, is filled in from the germline J gene. The V call is TRBV10-3, the J call TRBJ2-7, with a weak D call TRBD1 (5 bases). Per germline, CDR1 ENHRY and CDR2 SYGVKD. The V and J ends lost 10 bases and 2 bases respectively, with 18 bases between them. This CDR3 region has 14 residues. The sequenced part of the CDR3 DNA is TGTGCCACTTTTAAGGGGTTGGGGACCTACGAG. This gives the protein CATFKGLGTYE. The entire CDR3 sequence reads CATFKGLGTYEQYF.

This clone was seen many times. The read finishes 3 residues shy of the CDR3 end, and the germline J gene is used to complete it. The chain couples TRBV19 to TRBJ2-4; possibly TRBD1 or TRBD2 for D (5 bases each). Germline values: CDR1 LNHDA, CDR2 SQIVND (reference sequence). The CDR3 length is 16 residues. The V end was cut by 4 bases, the J end by 9 bases, with 22 bases between. This CDR3 reads CASSNIGGDGQGIQYF. The covered CDR3 bases are TGTGCCAGTAGTAATATTGGAGGAGACGGACAAGGCATT.

This clone was counted many times. The sequence runs out 3 residues before the end of the CDR3; the remainder is reconstructed from the germline J gene. This rearrangement joins TRBV7-3 to TRBJ2-1; TRBD2 matches at 13 bases. V was clipped by 2 bases and J by 5 bases; unmatched bases: 3. The CDR3 has 16 residues. Germline V gives CDR1 SGHTA, CDR2 FQGTGA. The CDR3 reads CASSLGGTSGNNEQFF. CDR3 bases read: TGTGCCAGCAGCTTAGGGGGGACTAGCGGGAACAATGAG.